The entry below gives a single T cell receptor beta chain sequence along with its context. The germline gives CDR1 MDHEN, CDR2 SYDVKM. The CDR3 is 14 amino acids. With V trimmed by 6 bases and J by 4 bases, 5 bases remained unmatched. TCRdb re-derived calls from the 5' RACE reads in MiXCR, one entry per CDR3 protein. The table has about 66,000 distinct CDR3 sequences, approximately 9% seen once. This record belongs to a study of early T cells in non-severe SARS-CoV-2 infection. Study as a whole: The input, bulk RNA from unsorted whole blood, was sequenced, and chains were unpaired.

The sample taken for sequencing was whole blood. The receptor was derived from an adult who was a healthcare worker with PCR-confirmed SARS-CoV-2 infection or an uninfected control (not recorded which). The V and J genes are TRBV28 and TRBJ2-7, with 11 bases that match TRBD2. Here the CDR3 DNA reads TGTGCCAGCAGCCGACTAGCGGGACTATACGAGCAGTACTTC. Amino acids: CASSRLAGLYEQYF. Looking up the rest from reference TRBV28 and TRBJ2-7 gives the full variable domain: DVKVTQSSRYLVKRTGEKVFLECVQDMDHENMFWYRQDPGLGLRLIYFSYDVKMKEKGDIPEGYSVSREKKERFSLILESASTNQTSMYLCASSRLAGLYEQYFGPGTRLTVT.